Below, 17 T cell receptor beta chains from the same sample are listed, as sequenced in a study of T cells in women clearing cervical HPV infection (dated by TCRdb to the late 2010s). Libraries were made using the immunoSEQ multiplex PCR assay. In TCRdb, the immuneACCESS table is reduced to in-frame sequences with V and J assigned. These tables do not hold every clone; where another copy was compared, an unresolved V gene accounts for under half, and the others remain unexplained. The table kept for this sample lists about 14,000 clones. The ten largest make up around 21% of the sample. Sample: blood buffy coat. These receptors originate from a woman aged 18 to 69 with a cervical HPV16 infection that either progressed to CIN3+ or cleared (not recorded which).

This clone shows up as medium-sized by frequency. The read stops 3 residues short of the end of the CDR3; the missing end is completed from the germline J gene. The chain joins TRBV18 to TRBJ2-7; possible D gene TRBD1, 6 bases. Germline V CDR1 and CDR2: KGHSH, LQKENI. V was trimmed by 3 bases and J by 0 bases, leaving 9 bases between them. This CDR3 contains 14 residues. CDR3 bases read: TGTGCCAGCTCACCCGGACAGAGCTCCTACGAG. Translation: CASSPGQSSYE. The whole CDR3 reads CASSPGQSSYEQYF.

Notes on this clone: The sequence runs out 3 residues before the end of the CDR3; the remainder is reconstructed from the germline J gene. The rearrangement joins TRBV20-1 to TRBJ1-2, with 7 bases fitting TRBD1. V gave up 6 bases and J gave up 6 bases; unmatched junction bases: 7. Germline-derived CDR1 and CDR2 are DFQATT and SNEGSKA (reference sequence). The CDR3 has 12 residues. CDR3 bases read: TGCAGTGCCTCGACAGGGATGGATGGC. Translated, it gives CSASTGMDG. The CDR3 in full is CSASTGMDGYTF.

Comment on this clone: The sequence runs out 3 residues before the end of the CDR3; the remainder is reconstructed from the germline J gene. The chain is built from TRBV7-2 and TRBJ2-1; D is unclear. Germline V lookup: CDR1 SGHTA, CDR2 FQGNSA. The length of the CDR3 is 13 residues. V was trimmed by 3 bases and J by 9 bases, leaving 12 bases between them. This chain's CDR3 is CASSFQGGREQFF. The CDR3 DNA, read in part, is TGTGCCAGCAGCTTCCAAGGCGGCCGTGAG.

Worth noting for this clone: The DNA ends 3 residues before the CDR3 does, and the rest of the CDR3 is filled in from the germline J gene. The chain employs TRBV11-2 and TRBJ1-3, with 7 nucleotides matching TRBD1. V trimming: 4 bases; J trimming: 2 bases; junction bases outside the gene matches: 5. The CDR3 totals 15 residues. Germline assignment: CDR1 SGHAT and CDR2 FQNNGV. Partial CDR3 DNA: TGTGCCAGCAGCTCGCTACAGGGGCCTGGAAACACC. This gives the protein CASSSLQGPGNT. The complete CDR3 sequence is CASSSLQGPGNTIYF.

A remark on this clone: A read error may produce the germline difference seen at one junction end. The CDR3 end is not reached by the read, which stops 3 residues before it; the germline J gene fills it in. J is TRBJ2-5 and V is TRBV7-7; TRBD2 might be the D (5 bases). CDR3 length equals 16 residues. Germline V lookup: CDR1 SSHAT, CDR2 FNYEAQ (reference sequence). CDR3 DNA, as far as it was read: TGTGCTAGCAGCGTTATACTAGAGCCGTTCCAAGAGACC. Translated, it gives CASSVILEPFQET. The full-length CDR3 reads as CASSVILEPFQETQYF.

In the case of this clone: The CDR3 is cut off 3 residues early in the read; its end comes from the germline J gene. The genes are TRBV10-1 and TRBJ2-1; D may be TRBD1 (6 bases). The CDR3 spans 13 residues. In germline, CDR1 is WNHNN, CDR2 SYGVQD (reference sequence). The V end lost 5 bases, the J end lost 5 bases, and 10 bases lay between the germline ends. The sequenced CDR3 bases are TGCGCCAGCAGTCAGACAGGTCACAATGAG. Residues: CASSQTGHNE. From start to end, the CDR3 is CASSQTGHNEQFF.

The chain's CDR3 is CASSPTVVSNTEAFF. Partial CDR3 DNA: TGTGCCAGCAGTCCGACAGTAGTCTCTAACACTGAA. The V gene is TRBV2, the J gene TRBJ1-1; possible D gene TRBD1, 5 bases. The read halts 3 residues ahead of the CDR3 end, with the missing end drawn from the germline J gene. The V gene's germline CDR1 is SNHLY and CDR2 FYNNEI. V was trimmed by 5 bases and J by 2 bases, leaving 15 bases between them. CDR3 length equals 15 residues.

This clone ranks as medium-sized in terms of frequency. The read comes to an end 3 residues before the CDR3 does, leaving the germline J gene to fill in the end. The V and J genes are TRBV29-1 and TRBJ1-1, with D unclear. Trimming stripped 3 bases from V and 1 base from J, with 9 bases between. Germline V gene data show CDR1 as SQVTM and CDR2 as ANQGSEA. The CDR3 runs 13 residues. The sequenced CDR3 bases are TGCAGCGTTGACTCCAAGGGGAACACTGAA. Translating it yields CSVDSKGNTE. The entire CDR3 protein is CSVDSKGNTEAFF.

Turning to this clone: With the read ending 3 residues before the CDR3 end, the germline J gene is used to fill in that end. V and J are TRBV6-1 and TRBJ1-1, with D unresolved. Germline V gene data show CDR1 as MNHNS and CDR2 as SASEGT. This CDR3 has 14 amino acids. The CDR3 loop is CASSDRSSPDTAFF. The CDR3 DNA, read in part, is TGTGCCAGCAGTGACCGGTCTAGTCCAGATACG.

The CDR3 DNA, read in part, is TGTGCCAGTAGTGAACAGGCCGCCTATGGT. Translating gives CASSEQAAYG. The CDR3 in its entirety is CASSEQAAYGQYF. The chain joins TRBV19 to TRBJ2-4, with D perhaps TRBD1 (5 bases). The read terminates 3 residues before the CDR3 end, so the remaining end is supplied by the germline J gene. This CDR3 spans 13 amino acids. Germline V gene sequence: CDR1 LNHDA, CDR2 SQIVND (reference sequence).

On this clone itself: The read terminates 3 residues ahead of where the CDR3 ends, so the germline J gene completes it. The chain joins TRBV5-6 to TRBJ1-5; D is uncertain. The CDR3 runs 15 residues. CDR1 is SGHDT and CDR2 is YYEEEE in the germline V gene. V was trimmed by 0 bases and J by 0 bases, leaving 7 bases between them. The covered CDR3 bases are TGTGCCAGCAGCTTGGGGCATTATAGCAATCAGCCC. This codes for CASSLGHYSNQP. Given in full, the CDR3 is CASSLGHYSNQPQHF.

As to this clone: The sequenced fragment ends 3 residues before the CDR3 boundary, so the rest is inferred from the germline J gene. The V and J genes are TRBV20-1 and TRBJ1-1; 7 nucleotides align to TRBD1. From germline, CDR1 is DFQATT and CDR2 SNEGSKA (reference sequence). There are 15 residues in the CDR3. J gave up 2 bases and V 5 bases, and 11 bases lay outside the gene matches. The covered CDR3 bases are TGCAGTGCTCGAAAACAGGGGATCCGTAACACTGAA. It is translated as CSARKQGIRNTE. The full CDR3 is CSARKQGIRNTEAFF.

With regard to this clone: The read is 3 residues too short to cover the CDR3 end, so that end is filled in from the germline J gene. The chain joins TRBV5-5 to TRBJ2-2; D possibly corresponds to TRBD2 (5 bases). Germline V gene sequence: CDR1 SGHKS, CDR2 YYEKEE (reference sequence). The CDR3 loop spans 11 amino acids. The sequenced part of the CDR3 DNA is TGTGCCAGCTCGACTAATGAAAAG. Protein sequence: CASSTNEK. The whole CDR3 region reads CASSTNEKLFF.

For this clone: Read data end 3 residues before the CDR3 end; the end is taken from the germline J gene. The V gene is TRBV2, the J gene TRBJ2-7, with 10 bases that match TRBD2. This CDR3 has 16 residues. Unmatched junction bases numbered 7, after V lost 0 bases and J lost 5 bases. Germline lookup yields CDR1 SNHLY and CDR2 FYNNEI. The CDR3 spells CASSEAQRGGGDEQYF. CDR3 DNA, as far as it was read: TGTGCCAGCAGTGAAGCGCAGCGGGGGGGCGGCGACGAG. The whole variable domain, remainder taken from reference TRBV2 and TRBJ2-7, is EPEVTQTPSHQVTQMGQEVILRCVPISNHLYFYWYRQILGQKVEFLVSFYNNEISEKSEIFDDQFSVERPDGSNFTLKIRSTKLEDSAMYFCASSEAQRGGGDEQYFGPGTRLTVT.

Points on this clone: The missing CDR3 end, 3 residues past where the read stops, is filled in from the germline J gene. This chain connects TRBV29-1 to TRBJ2-1; D is possibly TRBD2 (6 bases). This CDR3 comprises 14 residues. Deletions cut 3 bases from V and 8 bases from J, with 17 bases between. From germline, CDR1 is SQVTM and CDR2 ANQGSEA. CDR3 DNA (partial): TGCAGCGTTGAGGGACTCTCGCTGGGGGATGAG. Encoded protein: CSVEGLSLGDE. Given in full, the CDR3 is CSVEGLSLGDEQFF.

Remarks on this clone: Coverage ceases 3 residues before the CDR3 finishes, and the germline J gene fills in the end. The chain recombines TRBV6-1 with TRBJ2-1; TRBD2 agrees at 10 bases. Germline V gene sequence: CDR1 MNHNS, CDR2 SASEGT. The CDR3 loop spans 15 amino acids. V shed 3 bases and J 7 bases; nucleotides not matched to a gene: 6. Here the CDR3 reads CASSERAGGLNEQFF. CDR3 DNA, as far as it was read: TGTGCCAGCAGTGAGAGAGCGGGGGGGTTGAATGAG.

Comments on this clone: The CDR3 extends 3 residues past the end of the read, so its final part is completed from the germline J gene. The chain is built from TRBV27 and TRBJ1-6; TRBD1 is a possible D gene (6 bases). V was shortened by 2 bases and J by 11 bases, with 13 bases between the two germline ends. The CDR3 totals 14 residues. Germline CDR1 MNHEY, CDR2 SMNVEV (reference sequence). The CDR3 loop reads CASSLDRNGAPLHF. The covered CDR3 bases are TGTGCCAGCAGTTTAGACAGGAATGGCGCACCC.